This T cell receptor (beta chain) was recorded in a study of T cell responses to AZD1222 COVID-19 vaccine. Across the whole study: Analyses pooled second doses at about 4 or about 12 weeks. Study-wide findings and caveats: Of the AZD1222 recipients, only five to seven were seropositive at baseline. The CD4 TCRs associated with vaccination extended across spike and predominated at 160-218 and 743-854. No repertoire was sampled before or during the peak T cell response, only after it.

The CDR3 contains 13 residues. Germline V gene data show CDR1 as MNHEY and CDR2 as SVGAGI. Trimming took 6 bases from V and 7 from J; bases not matched to a gene: 8. The protocol was immunoSEQ multiplex PCR, while the TCRdb copy is restricted to in-frame clones and leaves out a portion. The table records 120,000 or so clones, around nine tenths of them present only once. Points on this clone: Its target is not known.

The V call is TRBV6-5, the J call TRBJ1-2; 7 bases map to TRBD1. The source of this sequence is an adult in good health. Sequencing was performed on peripheral blood, taken on day 0 of AZD1222 vaccination. The CDR3 sequence: CASRLTGPFGYTF. CDR3 DNA: TGTGCCAGCAGACTGACAGGGCCTTTTGGCTACACCTTC.